This T cell receptor beta chain is from a study of T cell responses to AZD1222 COVID-19 vaccine. The V segment lost 0 bases and the J segment 3 bases; nucleotides outside the gene matches: 4. Looked up from germline, CDR1 is LGHNA and CDR2 is YSLEER. This CDR3 has 15 residues. Overall study findings and caveats: Spike-spanning, vaccine-associated CD4 TCRs were dominant at 160-218 and 743-854. Spike-specific TCR depth and breadth grew after two AZD1222 doses.

Note on this clone: No antigen is known for it.

Only in-frame clones appear in the TCRdb table, and some are missing; sequencing was by immunoSEQ multiplex PCR. Among some 180,000 clones listed, 85% to 95% were seen once. The rearrangement joins TRBV4-3 to TRBJ1-2, with 7 bases aligning to TRBD1. Sequencing was performed on peripheral blood, taken 28 days after the second dose of the MenACWY control vaccine. The clonotype originates from an adult who received the MenACWY meningococcal vaccine as a control. CDR3 sequence (DNA): TGCGCCAGCAGCCAAGATGCAGGGGGGGACTATGGCTACACCTTC. This gives the protein CASSQDAGGDYGYTF.